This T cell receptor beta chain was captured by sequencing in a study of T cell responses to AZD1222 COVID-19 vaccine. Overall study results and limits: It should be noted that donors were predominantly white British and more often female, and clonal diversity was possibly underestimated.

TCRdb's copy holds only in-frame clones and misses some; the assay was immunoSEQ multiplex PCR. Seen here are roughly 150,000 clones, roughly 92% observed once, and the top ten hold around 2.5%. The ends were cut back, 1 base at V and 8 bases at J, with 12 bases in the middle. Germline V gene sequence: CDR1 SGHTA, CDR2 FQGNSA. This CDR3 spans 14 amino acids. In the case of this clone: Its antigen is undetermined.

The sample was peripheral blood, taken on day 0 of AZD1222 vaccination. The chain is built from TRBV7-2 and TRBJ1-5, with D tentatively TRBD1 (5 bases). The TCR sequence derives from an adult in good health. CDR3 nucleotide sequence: TGTGCCAGCAGCTTAGAGTTGGGGCGGGAGCCCCAGCATTTT. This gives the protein CASSLELGREPQHF.